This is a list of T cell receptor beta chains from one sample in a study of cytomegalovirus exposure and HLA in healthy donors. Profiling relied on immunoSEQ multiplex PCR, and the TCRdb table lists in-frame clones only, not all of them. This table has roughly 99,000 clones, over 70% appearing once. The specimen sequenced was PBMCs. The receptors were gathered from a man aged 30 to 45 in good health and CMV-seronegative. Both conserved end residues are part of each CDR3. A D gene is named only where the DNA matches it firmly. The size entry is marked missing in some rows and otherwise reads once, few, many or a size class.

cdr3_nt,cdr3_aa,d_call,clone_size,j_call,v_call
TGTGCCAGCAGTTACTCCGGGACAGGAGGACAGCCCCAGCATTTT,CASSYSGTGGQPQHF,TRBD1,.,TRBJ1-5,TRBV6-5
TGTGCCAGCAGGGAGCCGAACACAGATACGCAGTATTTT,CASREPNTDTQYF,.,few,TRBJ2-3,TRBV25-1
TGTGCCAGCAGCCTAACTAGCATAGACATTCAGTACTTC,CASSLTSIDIQYF,.,.,TRBJ2-4,TRBV2
TGTGCCAGCAGCGTCGGCGGGATTAACCCGGGAGAGCAGTACTTC,CASSVGGINPGEQYF,.,once,TRBJ2-7,TRBV9
TGTGCCTGGGGGAGGGGTGAAAAACTGTTTTTT,CAWGRGEKLFF,.,.,TRBJ1-4,TRBV30
TGTGCCAGCAGTCCGAGGACAGGGGCTGGCGGGGAGCTGTTTTTT,CASSPRTGAGGELFF,TRBD1,.,TRBJ2-2,TRBV28
TGTGCCAGCAGCTCCACCGGGACAGGGCCCGGGGAGCTGTTTTTT,CASSSTGTGPGELFF,TRBD1,.,TRBJ2-2,TRBV9
TGTGCCAGCAGCTTAGGTCTTAATTCACCCCTCCACTTT,CASSLGLNSPLHF,.,once,TRBJ1-6,TRBV7-6
TGCGCCAGCAGAACAGGGGCGCAGAACACTGAAGCTTTCTTT,CASRTGAQNTEAFF,TRBD1,few,TRBJ1-1,TRBV10-2
TGTGCCAGCAGCCTAGGTGGGACAGTTAAGGAGACCCAGTACTTC,CASSLGGTVKETQYF,TRBD1,.,TRBJ2-5,TRBV7-2
TGTGCCAGTAGTGGCGGGGGAGATACGCAGTATTTT,CASSGGGDTQYF,TRBD2,.,TRBJ2-3,TRBV19
TGTGCCAGCAGTTACGGGCAGTTCTACGAGCAGTACTTC,CASSYGQFYEQYF,.,.,TRBJ2-7,TRBV6-5
TGTGCCAGCACCGTAGCGGGAGGCCGCTACGAGCAGTACTTC,CASTVAGGRYEQYF,TRBD2,.,TRBJ2-7,TRBV6-5
TGTGCCAGCAGCTTAGCGCGACAGACCTACGAGCAGTACTTC,CASSLARQTYEQYF,.,.,TRBJ2-7,TRBV13
TGTGCCAGCAGCCTGAGGGGGGGCGGGAGGAATGAGCAGTTCTTC,CASSLRGGGRNEQFF,TRBD2,few,TRBJ2-1,TRBV5-4
TGCAGCGTTGGGGTAGGGGACTATGGCTACACCTTC,CSVGVGDYGYTF,.,.,TRBJ1-2,TRBV29-1
TGCAGCGTTGACGGACAGCGCTCTAACTATGGCTACACCTTC,CSVDGQRSNYGYTF,.,few,TRBJ1-2,TRBV29-1
TGCGCCAGCAGCAGGACTAGCGGATACAATGAGCAGTTCTTC,CASSRTSGYNEQFF,TRBD2,.,TRBJ2-1,TRBV10-1
TGTGCCAGCAGTGGGGCCAGCGGGAACTACGAGCAGTACTTC,CASSGASGNYEQYF,TRBD2,few,TRBJ2-7,TRBV6-1
TGTGCCAGCAGAGCCCCGACTAGCGGGAGGTACGAGCAGTACTTC,CASRAPTSGRYEQYF,TRBD2,.,TRBJ2-7,TRBV28
TGTGCCAGTAGCCTTGACTGGGTGCCCACTGAAGCTTTCTTT,CASSLDWVPTEAFF,.,once,TRBJ1-1,TRBV19
TGTGCCTGGAGTGGGGTAATGGGGGACAGGGGGTTACAGAACTATGGCTACACCTTC,CAWSGVMGDRGLQNYGYTF,TRBD1,.,TRBJ1-2,TRBV30
TGTGCCTGGGACTCGACAGGGTCCTACGAGCAGTACTTC,CAWDSTGSYEQYF,TRBD1,.,TRBJ2-7,TRBV30
TGTGCCTGGAGTGTAGGGAGGGGCAATCAGCCCCAGCATTTT,CAWSVGRGNQPQHF,.,.,TRBJ1-5,TRBV30
TGTGCCAGCAGCCCCAACTCGCTAGCGGGAGAGACCCATGAGCAGTTCTTC,CASSPNSLAGETHEQFF,TRBD2,few,TRBJ2-1,TRBV7-2
TGTGCCAGCAGTTCATCGACAGTGATTCAGCCCCAGCATTTT,CASSSSTVIQPQHF,.,.,TRBJ1-5,TRBV6-5
TGTGCCAGCGGGAAAGAGGGGGTCAGCTATGGCTACACCTTC,CASGKEGVSYGYTF,.,.,TRBJ1-2,TRBV9
TGCGCCTCGGGAATGGGAGACTACAATGAGCAGTTCTTC,CASGMGDYNEQFF,.,.,TRBJ2-1,TRBV4-1
TGTGCCAGCAGCCAAGGACCGGGGAATCCCACTGAAGCTTTCTTT,CASSQGPGNPTEAFF,.,.,TRBJ1-1,TRBV4-2
TGCAGCGTGGACTCCCGGGCCCGGCGCACAGATACGCAGTATTTT,CSVDSRARRTDTQYF,.,.,TRBJ2-3,TRBV29-1
TGTGCCAGCAGCTTAGTGGCGGGAGGCTTCTACGAGCAGTACTTC,CASSLVAGGFYEQYF,TRBD2,.,TRBJ2-7,TRBV7-2
TGTGCCAGTACTACCTTATCGATCCAAGAGACCCAGTACTTC,CASTTLSIQETQYF,.,.,TRBJ2-5,TRBV2